This paragraph reports one TCR beta chain. Other DNA sequences in this specimen translate into the identical CDR3. Naive CD8 cells lacked CD45RO and underwent positive selection for CCR7, leaving out terminally differentiated effector memory CD45RA+ cells. The CDR3 consists of 14 residues. CDR1 and CDR2 from the germline V gene are MNHEY and SMNVEV (reference sequence). The V end lost 3 bases, the J end lost 6 bases, and 14 bases lay between the germline ends. The data belong to a study of shared clonotypes between healthy human individuals. Sequencing was performed with immunoSEQ multiplex PCR; in TCRdb, only in-frame clones are kept and a portion is missing. The data contain about 550,000 clones, less than 97% of them singletons.

Sequencing was performed on naive CD8+ T cells sorted from blood. J is TRBJ1-1 and V is TRBV27; TRBD1 is a possible D gene (5 bases). The clonotype originates from a woman aged 25 to 39 in good health. The CDR3 DNA reads TGTGCCAGCAGTTTTGTGGGGGGAAGAGCTGAAGCTTTCTTT. This codes for CASSFVGGRAEAFF.